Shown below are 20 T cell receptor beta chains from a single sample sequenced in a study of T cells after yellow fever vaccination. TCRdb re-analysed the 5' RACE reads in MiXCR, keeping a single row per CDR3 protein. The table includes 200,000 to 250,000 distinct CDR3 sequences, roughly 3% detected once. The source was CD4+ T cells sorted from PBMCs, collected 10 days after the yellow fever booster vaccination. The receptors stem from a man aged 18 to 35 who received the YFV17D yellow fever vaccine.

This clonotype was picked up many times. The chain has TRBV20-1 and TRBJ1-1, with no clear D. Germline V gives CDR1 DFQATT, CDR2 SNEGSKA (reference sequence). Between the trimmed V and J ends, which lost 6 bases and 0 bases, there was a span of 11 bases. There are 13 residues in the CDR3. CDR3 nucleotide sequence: TGCAGTGCCCCTGGGCAAGTGAACACTGAAGCTTTCTTT. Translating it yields CSAPGQVNTEAFF.

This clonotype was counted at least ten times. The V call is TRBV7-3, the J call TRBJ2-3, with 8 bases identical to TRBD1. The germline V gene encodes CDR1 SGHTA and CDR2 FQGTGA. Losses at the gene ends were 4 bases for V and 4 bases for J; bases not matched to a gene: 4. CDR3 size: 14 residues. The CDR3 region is CASSSTGAADTQYF. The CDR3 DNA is TGTGCCAGCAGCTCGACAGGGGCGGCAGATACGCAGTATTTT.

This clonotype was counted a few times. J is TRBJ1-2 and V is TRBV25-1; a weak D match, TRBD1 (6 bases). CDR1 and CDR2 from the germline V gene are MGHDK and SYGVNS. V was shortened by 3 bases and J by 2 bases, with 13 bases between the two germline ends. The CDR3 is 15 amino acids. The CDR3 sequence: CASSDDRRTNYGYTF. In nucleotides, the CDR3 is TGTGCCAGCAGTGATGACAGGCGAACGAACTATGGCTACACCTTC.

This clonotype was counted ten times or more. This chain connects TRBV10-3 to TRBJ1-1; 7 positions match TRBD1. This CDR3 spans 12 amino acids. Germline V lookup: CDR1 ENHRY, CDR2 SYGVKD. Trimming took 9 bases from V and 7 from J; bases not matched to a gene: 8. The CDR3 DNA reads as TGTGCCATTGGACAGGTTGTGTTTGAAGCTTTCTTT. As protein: CAIGQVVFEAFF.

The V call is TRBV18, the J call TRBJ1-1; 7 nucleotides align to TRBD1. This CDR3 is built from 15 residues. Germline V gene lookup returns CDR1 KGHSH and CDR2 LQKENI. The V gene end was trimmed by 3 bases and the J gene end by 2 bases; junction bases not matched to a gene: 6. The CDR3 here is CASSPYQGGNTEAFF. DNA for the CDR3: TGTGCCAGCTCACCCTATCAGGGGGGCAACACTGAAGCTTTCTTT.

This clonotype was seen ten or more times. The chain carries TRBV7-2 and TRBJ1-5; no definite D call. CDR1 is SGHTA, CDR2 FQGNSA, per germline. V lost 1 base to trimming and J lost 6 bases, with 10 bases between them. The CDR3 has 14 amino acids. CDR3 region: CASSLGPKGQPQHF. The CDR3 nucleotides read TGTGCCAGCAGCTTAGGCCCCAAGGGTCAGCCCCAGCATTTT.

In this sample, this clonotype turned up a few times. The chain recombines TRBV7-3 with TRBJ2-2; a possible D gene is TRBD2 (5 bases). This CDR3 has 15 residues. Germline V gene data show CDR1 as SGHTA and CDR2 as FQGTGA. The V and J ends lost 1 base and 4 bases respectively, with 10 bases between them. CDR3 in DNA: TGTGCCAGCAGCTTAAGCCAGCGGTCCACCGGGGAGCTGTTTTTT. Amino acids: CASSLSQRSTGELFF.

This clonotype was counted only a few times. The CDR3 bases are TGTGCCAGCGCCCTGGGCAGCACCTTTAACTATGGCTACACCTTC. Encoded protein: CASALGSTFNYGYTF. The rearrangement uses TRBV3-1 and TRBJ1-2; D is undetermined. Germline CDR1 LGHDT, CDR2 YNNKEL (reference sequence). The CDR3 is 15 residues long. V was shortened by 8 bases and J by 1 base, with 17 bases between the two germline ends.

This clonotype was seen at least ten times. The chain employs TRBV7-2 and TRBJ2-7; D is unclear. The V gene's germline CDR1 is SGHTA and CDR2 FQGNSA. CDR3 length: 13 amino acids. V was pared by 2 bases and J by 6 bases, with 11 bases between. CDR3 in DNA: TGTGCCAGCAGCTTAACTGGTGGGATCGAGCAGTACGTC. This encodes CASSLTGGIEQYV.

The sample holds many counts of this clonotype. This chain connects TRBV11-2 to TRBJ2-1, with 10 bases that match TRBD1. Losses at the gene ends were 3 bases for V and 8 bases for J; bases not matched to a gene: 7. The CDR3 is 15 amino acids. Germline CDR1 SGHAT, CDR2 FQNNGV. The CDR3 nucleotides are TGTGCCAGCAGCTTTTTAGGACAGGGGGGGGATGAGCAGTTCTTC. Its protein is CASSFLGQGGDEQFF.

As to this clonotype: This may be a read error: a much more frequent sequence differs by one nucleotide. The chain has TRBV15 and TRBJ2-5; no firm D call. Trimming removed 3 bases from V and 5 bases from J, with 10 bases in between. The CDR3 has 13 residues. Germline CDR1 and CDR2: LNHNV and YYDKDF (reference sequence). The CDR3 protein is CATSSDTWETQYF. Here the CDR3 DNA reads TGTGCCACCAGCAGTGACACGTGGGAGACCCAGTACTTC.

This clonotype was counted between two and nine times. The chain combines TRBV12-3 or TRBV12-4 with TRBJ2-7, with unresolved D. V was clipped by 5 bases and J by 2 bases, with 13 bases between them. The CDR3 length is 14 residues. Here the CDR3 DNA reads TGTGCCAGCAGTCTACGCAGAACCCCCTACGAGCAGTACTTC. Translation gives CASSLRRTPYEQYF.

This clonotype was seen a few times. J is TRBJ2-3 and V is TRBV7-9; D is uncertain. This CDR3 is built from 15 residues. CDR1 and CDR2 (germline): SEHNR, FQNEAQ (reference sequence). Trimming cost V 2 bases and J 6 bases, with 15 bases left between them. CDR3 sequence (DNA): TGTGCCAGCAGCTTAAGGCCCCTCGGGTCGGATACGCAGTATTTT. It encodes CASSLRPLGSDTQYF.

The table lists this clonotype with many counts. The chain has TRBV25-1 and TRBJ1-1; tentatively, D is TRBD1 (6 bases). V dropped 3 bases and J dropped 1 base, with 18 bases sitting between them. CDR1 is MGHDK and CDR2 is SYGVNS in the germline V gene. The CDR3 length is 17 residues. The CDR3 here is CASSDMRGGRRNTEAFF. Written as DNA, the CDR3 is TGTGCCAGCAGTGACATGAGGGGGGGCAGGAGGAACACTGAAGCTTTCTTT.

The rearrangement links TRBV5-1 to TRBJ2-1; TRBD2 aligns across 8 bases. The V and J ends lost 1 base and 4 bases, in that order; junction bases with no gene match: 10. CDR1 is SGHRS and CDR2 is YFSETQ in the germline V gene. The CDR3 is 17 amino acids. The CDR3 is CASSLMWFSGEYNEQFF. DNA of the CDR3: TGCGCCAGCAGCTTGATGTGGTTTAGCGGGGAGTACAATGAGCAGTTCTTC.

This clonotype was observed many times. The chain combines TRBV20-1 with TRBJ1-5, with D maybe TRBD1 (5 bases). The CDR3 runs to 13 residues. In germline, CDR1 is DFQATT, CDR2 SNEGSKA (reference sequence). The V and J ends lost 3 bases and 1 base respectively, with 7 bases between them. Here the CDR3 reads CSASGDSNQPQHF. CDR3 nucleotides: TGCAGTGCTAGTGGGGACAGCAATCAGCCCCAGCATTTT.

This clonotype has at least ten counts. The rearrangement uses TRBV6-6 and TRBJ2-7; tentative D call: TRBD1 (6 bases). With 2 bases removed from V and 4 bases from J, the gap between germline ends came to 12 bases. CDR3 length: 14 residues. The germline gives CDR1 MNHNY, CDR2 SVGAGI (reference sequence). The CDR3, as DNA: TGTGCCAGCAGTTACGGTCAGGACAGATACGAGCAGTACTTC. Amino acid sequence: CASSYGQDRYEQYF.

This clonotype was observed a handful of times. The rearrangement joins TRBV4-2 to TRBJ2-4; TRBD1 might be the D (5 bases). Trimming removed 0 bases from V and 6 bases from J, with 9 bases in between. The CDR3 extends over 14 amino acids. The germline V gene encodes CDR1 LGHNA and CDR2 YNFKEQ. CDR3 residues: CASSQDPRANIQYF. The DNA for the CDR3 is TGTGCCAGCAGCCAAGATCCCAGGGCAAACATTCAGTACTTC.

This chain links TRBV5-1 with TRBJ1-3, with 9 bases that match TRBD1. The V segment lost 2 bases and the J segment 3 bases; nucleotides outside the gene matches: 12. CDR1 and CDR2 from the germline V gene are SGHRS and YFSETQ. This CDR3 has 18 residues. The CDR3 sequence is CASSFVPGTGGFGNTIYF. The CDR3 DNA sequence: TGCGCCAGCAGCTTCGTTCCGGGAACAGGGGGCTTTGGAAACACCATATATTTT.

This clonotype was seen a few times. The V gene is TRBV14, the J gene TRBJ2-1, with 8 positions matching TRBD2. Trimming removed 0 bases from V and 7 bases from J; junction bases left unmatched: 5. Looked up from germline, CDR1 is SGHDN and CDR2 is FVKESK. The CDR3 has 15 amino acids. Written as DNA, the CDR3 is TGTGCCAGCAGCCAAGAATCGGGGGGGGCAAATGAGCAGTTCTTC. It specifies CASSQESGGANEQFF.